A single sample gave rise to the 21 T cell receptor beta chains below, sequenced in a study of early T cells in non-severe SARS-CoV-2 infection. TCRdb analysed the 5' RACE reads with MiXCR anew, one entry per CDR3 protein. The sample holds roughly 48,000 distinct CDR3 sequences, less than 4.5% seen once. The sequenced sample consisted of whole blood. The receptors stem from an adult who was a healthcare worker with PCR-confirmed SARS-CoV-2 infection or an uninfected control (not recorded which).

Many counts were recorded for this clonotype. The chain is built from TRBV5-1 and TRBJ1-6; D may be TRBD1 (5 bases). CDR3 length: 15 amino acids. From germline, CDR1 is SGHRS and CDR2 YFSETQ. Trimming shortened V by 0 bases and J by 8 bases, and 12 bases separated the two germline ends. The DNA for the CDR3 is TGCGCCAGCAGCTTGGGGGACGTCGATCATTCACCCCTCCACTTT. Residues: CASSLGDVDHSPLHF. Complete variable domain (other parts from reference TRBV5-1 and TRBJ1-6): KAGVTQTPRYLIKTRGQQVTLSCSPISGHRSVSWYQQTPGQGLQFLFEYFSETQRNKGNFPGRFSGRQFSNSRSEMNVSTLELGDSALYLCASSLGDVDHSPLHFGNGTRLTVT.

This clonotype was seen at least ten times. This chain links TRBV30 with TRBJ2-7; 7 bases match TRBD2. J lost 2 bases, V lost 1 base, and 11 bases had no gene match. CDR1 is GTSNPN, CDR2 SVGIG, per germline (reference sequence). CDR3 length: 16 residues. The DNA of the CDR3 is TGTGCCTGGAGTGATTACGGGGCTAGCGGTCCCTACGAGCAGTACTTC. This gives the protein CAWSDYGASGPYEQYF.

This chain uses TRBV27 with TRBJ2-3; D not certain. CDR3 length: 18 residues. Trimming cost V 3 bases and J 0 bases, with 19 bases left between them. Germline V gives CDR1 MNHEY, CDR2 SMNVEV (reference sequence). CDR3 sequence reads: CASSFWQAAPFSTDTQYF. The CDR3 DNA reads TGTGCCAGCAGTTTTTGGCAGGCGGCCCCTTTTAGCACAGATACGCAGTATTTT.

CDR3 in amino acids: CASSILGAQETQYF. Here the CDR3 DNA reads TGTGCCAGTAGTATTCTGGGGGCACAAGAGACCCAGTACTTC. The chain recombines TRBV19 with TRBJ2-5; D is possibly TRBD1 (6 bases). CDR3 length: 14 residues. V shed 3 bases and J shed 2 bases, with 10 bases lying between them. CDR1 is LNHDA, CDR2 SQIVND, per germline (reference sequence).

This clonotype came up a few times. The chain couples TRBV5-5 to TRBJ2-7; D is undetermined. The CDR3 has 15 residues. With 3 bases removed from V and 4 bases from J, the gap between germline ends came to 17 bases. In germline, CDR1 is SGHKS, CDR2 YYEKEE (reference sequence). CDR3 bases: TGTGCCAGCAGCTCCCTTCGAGACGCTTTATACGAGCAGTACTTC. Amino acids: CASSSLRDALYEQYF.

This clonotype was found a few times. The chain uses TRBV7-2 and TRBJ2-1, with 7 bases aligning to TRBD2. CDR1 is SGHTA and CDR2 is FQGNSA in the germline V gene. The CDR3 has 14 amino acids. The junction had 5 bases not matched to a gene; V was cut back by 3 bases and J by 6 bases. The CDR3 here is CASSFGTKGNEQFF. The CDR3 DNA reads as TGTGCCAGCAGCTTCGGGACTAAAGGCAATGAGCAGTTCTTC.

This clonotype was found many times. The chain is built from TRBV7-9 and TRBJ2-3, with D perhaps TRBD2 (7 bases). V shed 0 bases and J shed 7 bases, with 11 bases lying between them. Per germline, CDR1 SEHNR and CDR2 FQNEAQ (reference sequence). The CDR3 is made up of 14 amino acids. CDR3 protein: CASSLAGGPNTQYF. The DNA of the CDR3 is TGTGCCAGCAGCTTAGCGGGGGGGCCGAATACGCAGTATTTT.

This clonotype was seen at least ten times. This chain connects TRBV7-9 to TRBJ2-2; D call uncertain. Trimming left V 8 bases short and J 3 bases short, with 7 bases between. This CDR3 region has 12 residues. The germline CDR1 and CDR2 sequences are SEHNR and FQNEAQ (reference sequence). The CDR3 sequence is CASPQDTGELFF. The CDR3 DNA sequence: TGTGCCAGCCCCCAGGACACCGGGGAGCTGTTTTTT. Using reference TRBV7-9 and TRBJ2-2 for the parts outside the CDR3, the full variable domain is DTGVSQNPRHKITKRGQNVTFRCDPISEHNRLYWYRQTLGQGPEFLTYFQNEAQLEKSRLLSDRFSAERPKGSFSTLEIQRTEQGDSAMYLCASPQDTGELFFGEGSRLTVL.

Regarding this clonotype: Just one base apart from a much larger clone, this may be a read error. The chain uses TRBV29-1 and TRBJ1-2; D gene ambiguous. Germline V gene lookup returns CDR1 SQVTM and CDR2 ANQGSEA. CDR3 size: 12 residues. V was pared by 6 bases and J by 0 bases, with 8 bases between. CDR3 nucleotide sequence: TGCAGCGTCAAGAGGGCTAACTATGGCTACACCTTC. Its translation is CSVKRANYGYTF. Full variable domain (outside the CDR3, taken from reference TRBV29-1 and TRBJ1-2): SAVISQKPSRDICQRGTSLTIQCQVDSQVTMMFWYRQQPGQSLTLIATANQGSEATYESGFVIDKFPISRPNLTFSTLTVSNMSPEDSSIYLCSVKRANYGYTFGSGTRLTVV.

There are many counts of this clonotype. CDR3 sequence: CSVAGVTSYEQYF. DNA of the CDR3: TGCAGCGTGGCCGGGGTGACCTCCTACGAGCAGTACTTC. This chain uses TRBV29-1 with TRBJ2-7; D possibly corresponds to TRBD2 (5 bases). Trimming cost V 6 bases and J 0 bases, with 12 bases left between them. The germline CDR1 and CDR2 sequences are SQVTM and ANQGSEA. This CDR3 spans 13 amino acids.

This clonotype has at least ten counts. CDR3 sequence: CASSWPGVGLDTIYF. The CDR3 DNA reads TGTGCCAGCAGCTGGCCAGGAGTTGGATTAGACACCATATATTTT. V and J are TRBV7-2 and TRBJ1-3; D is uncertain. Per germline, CDR1 SGHTA and CDR2 FQGNSA. The CDR3 covers 15 residues. The V and J ends lost 4 bases and 8 bases respectively, with 18 bases between them. Full variable domain (rest looked up from reference TRBV7-2 and TRBJ1-3): GAGVSQSPSNKVTEKGKDVELRCDPISGHTALYWYRQSLGQGLEFLIYFQGNSAPDKSGLPSDRFSAERTGGSVSTLTIQRTQQEDSAVYLCASSWPGVGLDTIYFGEGSWLTVV.

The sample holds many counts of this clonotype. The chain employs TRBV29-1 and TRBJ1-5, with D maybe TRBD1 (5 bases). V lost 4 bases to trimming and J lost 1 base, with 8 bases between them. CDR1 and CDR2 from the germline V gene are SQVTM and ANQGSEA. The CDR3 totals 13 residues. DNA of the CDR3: TGCAGCGTTGGTGAGGGGAGCAATCAGCCCCAGCATTTT. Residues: CSVGEGSNQPQHF.

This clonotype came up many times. The CDR3 bases are TGTGCCAGTAGTATCTCGGGCAGGGATGGTGGGGCCAACGTCCTGACTTTC. It encodes CASSISGRDGGANVLTF. V gene TRBV19 combines with J gene TRBJ2-6, with D possibly matching TRBD1 (5 bases). Looked up from germline, CDR1 is LNHDA and CDR2 is SQIVND (reference sequence). The CDR3 runs 17 residues. V was pared by 3 bases and J by 3 bases, with 15 bases between.

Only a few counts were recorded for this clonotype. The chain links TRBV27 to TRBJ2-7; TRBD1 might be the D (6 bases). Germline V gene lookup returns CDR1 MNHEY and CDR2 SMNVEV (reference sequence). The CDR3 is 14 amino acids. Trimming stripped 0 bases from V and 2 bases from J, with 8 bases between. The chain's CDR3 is CASSLSWGPYEQYF. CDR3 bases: TGTGCCAGCAGTTTATCTTGGGGGCCCTACGAGCAGTACTTC.

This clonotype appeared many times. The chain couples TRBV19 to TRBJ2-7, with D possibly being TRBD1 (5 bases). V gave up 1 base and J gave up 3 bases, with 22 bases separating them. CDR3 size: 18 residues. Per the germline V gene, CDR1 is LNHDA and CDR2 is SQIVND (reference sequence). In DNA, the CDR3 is TGTGCCAGTAGTATAGTAGGCCGACGTCCCGAAGGGGTCTACGAGCAGTACTTC. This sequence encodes CASSIVGRRPEGVYEQYF.

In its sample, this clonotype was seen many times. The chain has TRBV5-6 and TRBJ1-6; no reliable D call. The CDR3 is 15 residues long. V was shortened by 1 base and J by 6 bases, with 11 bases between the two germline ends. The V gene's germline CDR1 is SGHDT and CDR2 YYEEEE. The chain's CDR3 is CASSLMGLGNSPLHF. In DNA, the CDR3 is TGTGCCAGCAGCTTGATGGGGTTGGGTAATTCACCCCTCCACTTT.

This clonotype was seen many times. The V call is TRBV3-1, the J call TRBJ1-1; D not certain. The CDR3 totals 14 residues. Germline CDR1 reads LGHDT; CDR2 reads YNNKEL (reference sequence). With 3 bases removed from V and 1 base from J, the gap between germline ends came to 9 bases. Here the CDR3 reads CASSHQPANTEAFF. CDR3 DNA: TGTGCCAGCAGCCATCAACCCGCGAACACTGAAGCTTTCTTT. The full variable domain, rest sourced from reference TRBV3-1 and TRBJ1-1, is DTAVSQTPKYLVTQMGNDKSIKCEQNLGHDTMYWYKQDSKKFLKIMFSYNNKELIINETVPNRFSPKSPDKAHLNLHINSLELGDSAVYFCASSHQPANTEAFFGQGTRLTVV.

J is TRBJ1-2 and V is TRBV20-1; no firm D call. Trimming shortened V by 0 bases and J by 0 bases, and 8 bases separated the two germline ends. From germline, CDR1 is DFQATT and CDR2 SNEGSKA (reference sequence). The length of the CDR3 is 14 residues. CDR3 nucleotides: TGCAGTGCTAGAGATGCTAATACTAACTATGGCTACACCTTC. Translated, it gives CSARDANTNYGYTF.

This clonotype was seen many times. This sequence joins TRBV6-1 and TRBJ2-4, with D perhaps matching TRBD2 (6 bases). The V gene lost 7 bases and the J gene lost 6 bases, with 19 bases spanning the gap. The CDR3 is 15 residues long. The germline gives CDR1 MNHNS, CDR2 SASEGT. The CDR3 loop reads CASTKERGLVNIQYF. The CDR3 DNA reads TGTGCCAGCACCAAAGAACGGGGGTTGGTAAACATTCAGTACTTC.

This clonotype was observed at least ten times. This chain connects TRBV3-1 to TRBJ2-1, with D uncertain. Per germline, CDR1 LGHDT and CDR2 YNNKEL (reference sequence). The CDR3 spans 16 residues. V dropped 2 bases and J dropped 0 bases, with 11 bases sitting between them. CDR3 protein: CASSQSHRPSYNEQFF. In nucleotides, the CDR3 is TGTGCCAGCAGCCAATCACACCGACCCTCCTACAATGAGCAGTTCTTC.

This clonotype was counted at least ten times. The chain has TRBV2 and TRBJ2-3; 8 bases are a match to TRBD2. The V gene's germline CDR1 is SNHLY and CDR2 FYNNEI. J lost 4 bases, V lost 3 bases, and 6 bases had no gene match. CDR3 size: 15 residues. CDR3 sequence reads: CASSDSAGGPDTQYF. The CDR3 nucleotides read TGTGCCAGCAGTGACTCGGCGGGAGGTCCAGATACGCAGTATTTT.